This is a list of T cell receptor beta chains from one sample in a study of blood T cell repertoires in COVID-19. Assay used: immunoSEQ multiplex PCR; TCRdb lists only in-frame clones, some missing. The sample contains about 150,000 clones, roughly 84% of which appear only once. The sequenced sample consisted of peripheral blood. The receptors were sampled from a human donor with acute or convalescent COVID-19. The donor label of this sample is uncertain. Each CDR3 is given without its conserved first and last residue. Fields, in order: CDR3 protein, V gene, clone size, CDR3 length, D gene. A D gene is named only where the DNA matches it firmly. Rows may omit the clone size; those that give it use once, few, many or a size class.

CDR3 protein: ASSPSGQGIAKNIQY
V gene: TRBV18
clone size: .
CDR3 length: 15
D gene: TRBD1

CDR3 protein: ASSLRGMSSYEQY
V gene: TRBV4-1
clone size: .
CDR3 length: 13
D gene: .

CDR3 protein: ASSHGGFDNEKLF
V gene: TRBV3-1/TRBV3-2
clone size: .
CDR3 length: 13
D gene: .

CDR3 protein: ASSIGRAETQY
V gene: TRBV19
clone size: few
CDR3 length: 11
D gene: .

CDR3 protein: ATSERRLAGGLDTQY
V gene: TRBV24-1
clone size: .
CDR3 length: 15
D gene: TRBD2

CDR3 protein: AISEQVHYGYT
V gene: TRBV10-3
clone size: .
CDR3 length: 11
D gene: .

CDR3 protein: ASSPGGRVSPLH
V gene: TRBV28
clone size: .
CDR3 length: 12
D gene: .

CDR3 protein: ARSFRPGSIQPQH
V gene: TRBV5-3
clone size: .
CDR3 length: 13
D gene: .

CDR3 protein: ASSRWGGGLSDTEAF
V gene: TRBV13
clone size: .
CDR3 length: 15
D gene: .

CDR3 protein: ASSKGQGPSETQY
V gene: TRBV7-7
clone size: .
CDR3 length: 13
D gene: .

CDR3 protein: ASSRGGNSPLH
V gene: TRBV6-5
clone size: .
CDR3 length: 11
D gene: .

CDR3 protein: ASSLSLAGASTDTQY
V gene: TRBV27
clone size: .
CDR3 length: 15
D gene: TRBD2

CDR3 protein: ASSIRGDNQPQH
V gene: TRBV19
clone size: .
CDR3 length: 12
D gene: .

CDR3 protein: AISESGSGSMNEQF
V gene: TRBV10-3
clone size: .
CDR3 length: 14
D gene: TRBD2

CDR3 protein: ASSLAGASTGELF
V gene: TRBV7-9
clone size: few
CDR3 length: 13
D gene: .

CDR3 protein: ASSPPWAGDDTQY
V gene: TRBV5-6
clone size: .
CDR3 length: 13
D gene: TRBD2

CDR3 protein: ASSWTGLNTEAF
V gene: TRBV27
clone size: .
CDR3 length: 12
D gene: TRBD1

CDR3 protein: ASSLRGPRGAF
V gene: TRBV28
clone size: once
CDR3 length: 11
D gene: .

CDR3 protein: ASSIFPRPQH
V gene: TRBV19
clone size: .
CDR3 length: 10
D gene: .

CDR3 protein: ASSQTGGNTEAF
V gene: TRBV4-3
clone size: once
CDR3 length: 12
D gene: TRBD1

CDR3 protein: ASRGTVRDTQY
V gene: TRBV7-9
clone size: .
CDR3 length: 11
D gene: TRBD1

CDR3 protein: ASSPVAGGAEAF
V gene: TRBV18
clone size: .
CDR3 length: 12
D gene: .

CDR3 protein: ASSRQPNGYT
V gene: TRBV7-2
clone size: .
CDR3 length: 10
D gene: .

CDR3 protein: ASSPVGDNYGYT
V gene: TRBV6-5
clone size: .
CDR3 length: 12
D gene: .

CDR3 protein: ASSSGQGKEYEQY
V gene: TRBV11-2
clone size: few
CDR3 length: 13
D gene: TRBD1

CDR3 protein: ATRPAAWSKNIQY
V gene: TRBV6-5
clone size: .
CDR3 length: 13
D gene: .

CDR3 protein: ASLAGGGNGGYT
V gene: TRBV6-5
clone size: .
CDR3 length: 12
D gene: .

CDR3 protein: ASSLMGQHTDTQY
V gene: TRBV7-3
clone size: .
CDR3 length: 13
D gene: .

CDR3 protein: ASSGTANYGYT
V gene: TRBV5-6
clone size: .
CDR3 length: 11
D gene: TRBD1

CDR3 protein: ASAGAGVSATYNEQF
V gene: TRBV12-5
clone size: .
CDR3 length: 15
D gene: .

CDR3 protein: ASSLGPGTYNEQF
V gene: TRBV7-2
clone size: .
CDR3 length: 13
D gene: .

CDR3 protein: ASSYRGQGFNEQF
V gene: TRBV6-5
clone size: .
CDR3 length: 13
D gene: TRBD1

CDR3 protein: ASSMGQVYNSPLH
V gene: TRBV5-6
clone size: .
CDR3 length: 13
D gene: TRBD1

CDR3 protein: SARGQSRSGELF
V gene: TRBV29-1
clone size: .
CDR3 length: 12
D gene: .

CDR3 protein: ASSLAGGRHEKLF
V gene: TRBV7-6
clone size: .
CDR3 length: 13
D gene: .

CDR3 protein: SARQGYNTEAF
V gene: TRBV29-1
clone size: .
CDR3 length: 11
D gene: TRBD1

CDR3 protein: ASSFAQGDTEAF
V gene: TRBV3-1/TRBV3-2
clone size: .
CDR3 length: 12
D gene: TRBD1

CDR3 protein: ASSSGLAGGDEQF
V gene: TRBV7-3
clone size: .
CDR3 length: 13
D gene: TRBD2

CDR3 protein: ASSLGGLAGGVNEQF
V gene: TRBV5-4
clone size: .
CDR3 length: 15
D gene: TRBD2

CDR3 protein: ASSHERGLNQPQH
V gene: TRBV5-4
clone size: .
CDR3 length: 13
D gene: .

CDR3 protein: SASRGTNQPQH
V gene: TRBV20-1
clone size: .
CDR3 length: 11
D gene: .

CDR3 protein: SAAGTDNQPQH
V gene: TRBV29-1
clone size: few
CDR3 length: 11
D gene: TRBD1